This T cell receptor (beta chain) derives from a study of T-cell reconstitution after alpha-beta-depleted transplantation in children. Molecular barcoding with unique molecular identifiers was used for the TCRbeta library. TCRdb ran MiXCR on the PCR reads and lists one entry per CDR3 protein. Among 670,000 or so distinct CDR3 sequences listed, under 15% were seen once. V lost 0 bases and J lost 4, with 18 bases in between. Germline lookup yields CDR1 GTSNPN and CDR2 SVGIG (reference sequence). This CDR3 is 16 amino acids long. The origin of this receptor is a girl aged 2 to 9 with congenital amegakaryocytic thrombocytopenia, due to receive a stem cell transplant. The sample was PBMCs, taken before TCRalphabeta/CD19-depleted stem cell transplant. The chain recombines TRBV30 with TRBJ1-1; no definite D call. CDR3 in amino acids: CAWSVMGKGRATEAFF. The CDR3 region has the DNA TGTGCCTGGAGTGTGATGGGAAAAGGTCGGGCCACTGAAGCTTTCTTT.